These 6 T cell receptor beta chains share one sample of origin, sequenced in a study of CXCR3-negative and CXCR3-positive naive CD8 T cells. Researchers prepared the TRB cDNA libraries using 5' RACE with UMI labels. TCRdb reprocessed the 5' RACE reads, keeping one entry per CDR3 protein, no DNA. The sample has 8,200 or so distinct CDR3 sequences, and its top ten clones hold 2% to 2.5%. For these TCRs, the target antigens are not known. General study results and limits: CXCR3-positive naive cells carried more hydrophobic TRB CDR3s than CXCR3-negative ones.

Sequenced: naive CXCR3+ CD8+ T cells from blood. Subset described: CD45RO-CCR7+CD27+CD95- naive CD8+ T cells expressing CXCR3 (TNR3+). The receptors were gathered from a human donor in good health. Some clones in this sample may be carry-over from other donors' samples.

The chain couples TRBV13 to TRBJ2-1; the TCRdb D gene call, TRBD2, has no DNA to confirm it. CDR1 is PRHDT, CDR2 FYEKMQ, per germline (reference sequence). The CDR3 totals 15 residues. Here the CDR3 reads CASSFRRLAGDEQFF.

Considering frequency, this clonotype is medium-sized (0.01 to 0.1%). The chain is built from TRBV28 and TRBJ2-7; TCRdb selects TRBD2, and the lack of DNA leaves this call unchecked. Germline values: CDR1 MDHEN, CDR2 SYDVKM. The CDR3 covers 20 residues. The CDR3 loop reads CASSSGAGLAGEKPGYEQYF.

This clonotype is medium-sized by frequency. CDR3 sequence reads: CSVEDHRAYNEQFF. V is TRBV29-1 and J is TRBJ2-1; TCRdb's D gene call, TRBD1, goes unchecked for lack of DNA. The CDR3 spans 14 residues. Germline CDR1 reads SQVTM; CDR2 reads ANQGSEA.

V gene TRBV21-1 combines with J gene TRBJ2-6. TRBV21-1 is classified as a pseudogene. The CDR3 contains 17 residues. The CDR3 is CASSSLGQLSGANVLTF.

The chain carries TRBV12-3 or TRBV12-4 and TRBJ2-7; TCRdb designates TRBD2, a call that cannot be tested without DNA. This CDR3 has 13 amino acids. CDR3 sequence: CASSPPTNYEQYF.

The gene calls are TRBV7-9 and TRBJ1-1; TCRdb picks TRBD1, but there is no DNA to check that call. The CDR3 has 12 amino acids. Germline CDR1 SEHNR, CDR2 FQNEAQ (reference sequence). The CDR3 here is CASSADRGSAFF.